This note documents a single T cell receptor beta chain sequence. This specimen comes from a study of shared clonotypes between healthy human individuals. Background on the study: Each donor's CD8 memory used one plate, CD8 naive two, each CD4 subset three.

HIV-negative, healthy adults without recent acute infections or vaccinations were the donors. A CD45RA+ naive subset and a CD45RA-negative memory subset were split from CD4+ cells. V lost 2 bases and J 5 bases, leaving 22 bases between the germline ends. Germline V gene data show CDR1 as MGHDK and CDR2 as SYGVNS. The CDR3 extends over 17 amino acids. TCRdb's table, derived via immunoSEQ multiplex PCR, lists solely in-frame clones and lacks some. The data contain 2 million to 3 million clones, roughly 93% of them singletons. The genes are TRBV25-1 and TRBJ2-7; TRBD1 is a possible D gene (6 bases). The clonotype was recovered from a man younger than 30 in good health. Some clones in this sample may be carry-over from other donors' samples. The sample was naive CD4+ T cells from PBMCs. Subset reported: CD45RA+ positively selected. CDR3 nucleotide sequence: TGTGCCAGCAGTGAACCATTAGGGGCGGGCCACAGGGACGAGCAGTACTTC. The encoded protein is CASSEPLGAGHRDEQYF.